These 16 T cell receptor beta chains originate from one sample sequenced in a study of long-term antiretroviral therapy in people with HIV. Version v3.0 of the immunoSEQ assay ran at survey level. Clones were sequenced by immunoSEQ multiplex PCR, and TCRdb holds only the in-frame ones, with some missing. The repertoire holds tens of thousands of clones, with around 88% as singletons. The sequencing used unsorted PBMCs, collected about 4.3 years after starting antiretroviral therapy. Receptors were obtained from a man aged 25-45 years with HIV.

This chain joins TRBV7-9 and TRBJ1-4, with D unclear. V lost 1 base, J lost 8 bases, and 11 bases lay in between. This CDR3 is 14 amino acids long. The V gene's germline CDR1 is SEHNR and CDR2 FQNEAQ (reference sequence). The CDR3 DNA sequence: TGTGCCAGCAGCTTAGATGCACCGTGGGAAAAACTGTTTTTT. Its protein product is CASSLDAPWEKLFF.

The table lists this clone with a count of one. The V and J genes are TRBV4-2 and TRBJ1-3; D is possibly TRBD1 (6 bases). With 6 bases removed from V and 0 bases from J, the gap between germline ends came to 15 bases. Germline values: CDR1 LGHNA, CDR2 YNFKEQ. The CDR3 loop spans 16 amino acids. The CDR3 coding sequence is TGTGCCAGCAGTGCCTGGGGGACATTCTCTGGAAACACCATATATTTT. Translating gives CASSAWGTFSGNTIYF.

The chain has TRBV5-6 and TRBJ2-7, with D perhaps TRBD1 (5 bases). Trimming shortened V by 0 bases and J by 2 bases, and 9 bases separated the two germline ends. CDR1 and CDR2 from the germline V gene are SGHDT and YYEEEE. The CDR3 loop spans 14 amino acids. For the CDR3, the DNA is TGTGCCAGCAGCTTGGCTCGACAGCCCTACGAGCAGTACTTC. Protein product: CASSLARQPYEQYF.

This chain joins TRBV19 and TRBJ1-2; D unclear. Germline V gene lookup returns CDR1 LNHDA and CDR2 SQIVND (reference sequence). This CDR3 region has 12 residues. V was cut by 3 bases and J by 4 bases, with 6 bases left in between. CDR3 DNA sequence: TGTGCCAGTAGTATCCTCGGCTATGGCTACACCTTC. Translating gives CASSILGYGYTF.

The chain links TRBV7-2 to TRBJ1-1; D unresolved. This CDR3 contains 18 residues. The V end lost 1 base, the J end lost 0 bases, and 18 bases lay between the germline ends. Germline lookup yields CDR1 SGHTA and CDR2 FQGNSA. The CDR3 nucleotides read TGTGCCAGCAGCTTAGGGGTGGCAGCCCTCCTAATGAACACTGAAGCTTTCTTT. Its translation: CASSLGVAALLMNTEAFF.

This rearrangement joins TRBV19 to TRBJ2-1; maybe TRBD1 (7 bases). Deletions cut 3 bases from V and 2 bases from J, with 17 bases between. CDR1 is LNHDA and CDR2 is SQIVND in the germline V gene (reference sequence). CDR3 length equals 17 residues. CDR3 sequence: CASSMAASGGPYNEQFF. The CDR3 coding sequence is TGTGCCAGTAGTATGGCCGCGTCAGGGGGGCCCTACAATGAGCAGTTCTTC.

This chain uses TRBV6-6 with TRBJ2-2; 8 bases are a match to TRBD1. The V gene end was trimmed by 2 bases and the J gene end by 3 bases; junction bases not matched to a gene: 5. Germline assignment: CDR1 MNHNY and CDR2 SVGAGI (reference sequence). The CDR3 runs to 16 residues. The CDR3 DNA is TGTGCCAGCAGTTACCCCGGGACAGGACACACCGGGGAGCTGTTTTTT. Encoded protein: CASSYPGTGHTGELFF.

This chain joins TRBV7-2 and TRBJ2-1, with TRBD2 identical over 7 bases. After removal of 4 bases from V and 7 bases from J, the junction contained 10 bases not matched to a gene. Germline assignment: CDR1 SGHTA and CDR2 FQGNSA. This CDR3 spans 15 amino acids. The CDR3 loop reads CASSSLAVVANEQFF. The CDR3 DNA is TGTGCCAGCAGCTCCCTAGCGGTTGTTGCGAATGAGCAGTTCTTC. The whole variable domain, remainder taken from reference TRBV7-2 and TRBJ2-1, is GAGVSQSPSNKVTEKGKDVELRCDPISGHTALYWYRQSLGQGLEFLIYFQGNSAPDKSGLPSDRFSAERTGGSVSTLTIQRTQQEDSAVYLCASSSLAVVANEQFFGPGTRLTVL.

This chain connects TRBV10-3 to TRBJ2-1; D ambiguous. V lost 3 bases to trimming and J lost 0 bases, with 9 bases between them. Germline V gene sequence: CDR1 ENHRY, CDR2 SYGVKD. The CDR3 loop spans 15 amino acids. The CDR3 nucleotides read TGTGCCATCAGTGATCGCAGTAACTCCTACAATGAGCAGTTCTTC. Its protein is CAISDRSNSYNEQFF.

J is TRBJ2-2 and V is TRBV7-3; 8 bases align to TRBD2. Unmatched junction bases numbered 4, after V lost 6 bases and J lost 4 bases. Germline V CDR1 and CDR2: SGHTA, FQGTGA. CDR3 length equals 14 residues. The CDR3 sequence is CASSLAGFTGELFF. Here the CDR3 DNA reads TGTGCCAGCAGTCTAGCGGGCTTCACCGGGGAGCTGTTTTTT.

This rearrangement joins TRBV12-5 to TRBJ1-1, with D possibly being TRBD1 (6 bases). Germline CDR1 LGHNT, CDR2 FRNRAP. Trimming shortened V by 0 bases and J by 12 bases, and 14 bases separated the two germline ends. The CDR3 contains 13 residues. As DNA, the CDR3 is TGTGCTAGTGGTTTGGTAGGCAGGGGTAGAACTTTCTTT. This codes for CASGLVGRGRTFF.

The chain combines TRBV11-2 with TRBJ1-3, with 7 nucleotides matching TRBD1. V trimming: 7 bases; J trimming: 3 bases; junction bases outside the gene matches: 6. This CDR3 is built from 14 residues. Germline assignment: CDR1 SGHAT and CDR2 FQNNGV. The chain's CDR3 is CASTRQGGGNTIYF. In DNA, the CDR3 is TGTGCCAGCACCCGACAGGGTGGTGGAAACACCATATATTTT. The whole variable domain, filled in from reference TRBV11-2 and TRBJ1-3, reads EAGVAQSPRYKIIEKRQSVAFWCNPISGHATLYWYQQILGQGPKLLIQFQNNGVVDDSQLPKDRFSAERLKGVDSTLKIQPAKLEDSAVYLCASTRQGGGNTIYFGEGSWLTVV.

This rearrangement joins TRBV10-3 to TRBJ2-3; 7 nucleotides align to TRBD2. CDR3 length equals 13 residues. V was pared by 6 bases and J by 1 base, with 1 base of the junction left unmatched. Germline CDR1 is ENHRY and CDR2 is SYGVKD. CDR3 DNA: TGTGCCATCAGCCGGGGGGGCACAGATACGCAGTATTTT. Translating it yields CAISRGGTDTQYF.

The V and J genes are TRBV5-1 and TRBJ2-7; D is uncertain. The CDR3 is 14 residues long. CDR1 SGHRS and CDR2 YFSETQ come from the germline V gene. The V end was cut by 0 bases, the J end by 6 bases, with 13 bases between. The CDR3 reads CASSLESGVGEQYF. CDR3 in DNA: TGCGCCAGCAGCTTGGAATCTGGGGTGGGCGAGCAGTACTTC.

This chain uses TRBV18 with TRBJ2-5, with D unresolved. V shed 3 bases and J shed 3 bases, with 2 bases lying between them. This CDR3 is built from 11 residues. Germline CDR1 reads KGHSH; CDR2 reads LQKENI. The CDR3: CASSPKETQYF. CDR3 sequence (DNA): TGTGCCAGCTCACCGAAAGAGACCCAGTACTTC.

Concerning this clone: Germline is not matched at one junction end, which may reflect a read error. CDR3 in amino acids: CASSPDPGGALSPNTGELFF. In DNA form, the CDR3 reads TGTGCTAGCAGCCCAGACCCTGGGGGAGCTCTATCACCGAACACCGGGGAGCTGTTTTTT. V usage is TRBV7-7 and J usage is TRBJ2-2; either TRBD1 or TRBD2 may fit D (5 bases each). The germline CDR1 and CDR2 sequences are SSHAT and FNYEAQ (reference sequence). The CDR3 covers 20 residues. The whole variable domain, filled in from reference TRBV7-7 and TRBJ2-2, reads GAGVSQSPRYKVTKRGQDVTLRCDPISSHATLYWYQQALGQGPEFLTYFNYEAQPDKSGLPSDRFSAERPEGSISTLTIQRTEQRDSAMYRCASSPDPGGALSPNTGELFFGEGSRLTVL.